This entry lists 2 T cell receptor beta chains sequenced from one sample in a study of cytomegalovirus exposure and HLA in healthy donors. It was with 60 Vbeta and 13 Jbeta primers that the PCR ran. Generated by immunoSEQ multiplex PCR, the TCRdb table keeps only in-frame clones and is missing some. The table shows roughly 110,000 clones, with around three quarters occurring only once. The sequenced sample consisted of PBMCs. These receptors came from a man aged 25-40 years in good health and CMV-seropositive.

This clone was observed once. The gene calls are TRBV7-9 and TRBJ1-4; possible D gene TRBD1, 6 bases. Trimming stripped 5 bases from V and 0 bases from J, with 13 bases between. The CDR3 sequence is 16 residues long. The germline gives CDR1 SEHNR, CDR2 FQNEAQ (reference sequence). The CDR3 protein is CASSLRQAATNEKLFF. In DNA form, the CDR3 reads TGTGCCAGCAGCCTCAGACAGGCTGCAACTAATGAAAAACTGTTTTTT.

The gene calls are TRBV5-4 and TRBJ2-5; D may be TRBD2 (5 bases). This CDR3 region has 16 residues. V was cut by 3 bases and J by 1 base, with 16 bases left in between. The germline CDR1 and CDR2 sequences are SGHNT and YYREEE (reference sequence). The CDR3: CASSSPAVRPQETQYF. The CDR3 bases are TGTGCCAGCAGCTCGCCAGCGGTCCGACCCCAAGAGACCCAGTACTTC.